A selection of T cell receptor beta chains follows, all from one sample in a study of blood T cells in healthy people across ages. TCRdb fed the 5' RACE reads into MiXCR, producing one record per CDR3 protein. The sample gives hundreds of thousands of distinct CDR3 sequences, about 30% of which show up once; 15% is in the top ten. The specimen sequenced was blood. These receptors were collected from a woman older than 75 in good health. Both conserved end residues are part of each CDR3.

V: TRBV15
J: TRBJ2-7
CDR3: CATSREFTQVTYEQYF

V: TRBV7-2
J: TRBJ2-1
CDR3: CASSGVPGQGNEQFF

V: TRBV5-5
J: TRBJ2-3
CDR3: CASSLEGLASRISSTDTQYF

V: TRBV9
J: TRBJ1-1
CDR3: CASSVGQGGTTEAFF

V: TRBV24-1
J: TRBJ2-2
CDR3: CATSEVGRAGELFF

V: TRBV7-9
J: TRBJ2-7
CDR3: CASSLDGGIYEQYF

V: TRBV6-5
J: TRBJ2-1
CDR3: CASTGSSSYNEQFF

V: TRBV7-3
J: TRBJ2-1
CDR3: CASSLTSAGEQFF

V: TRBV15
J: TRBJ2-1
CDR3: CATAESGGRNEQFF

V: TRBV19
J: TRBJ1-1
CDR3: CASSVQDSNTEAFF

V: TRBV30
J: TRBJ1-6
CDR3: CAWGRTGSSYNSPLHF

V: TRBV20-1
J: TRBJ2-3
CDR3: CSAHPGLARAQTDTQYF

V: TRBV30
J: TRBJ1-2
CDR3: CAWSVLTGNYGYTF

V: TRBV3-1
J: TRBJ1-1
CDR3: CASSLSRRGTEAFF

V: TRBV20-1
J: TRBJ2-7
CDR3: CSAPSRERGGVYEQYF

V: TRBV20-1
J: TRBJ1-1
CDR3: CSAKASMNTEAFF

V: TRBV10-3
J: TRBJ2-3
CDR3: CATQGNTDTQYF

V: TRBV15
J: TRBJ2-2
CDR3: CATSRDLWRYTGELFF

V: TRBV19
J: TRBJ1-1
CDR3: CASSDRIGGDTEAFF

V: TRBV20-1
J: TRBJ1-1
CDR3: CSARDYAGGTEAFF

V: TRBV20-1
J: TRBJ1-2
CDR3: CSASHGENYGYTF

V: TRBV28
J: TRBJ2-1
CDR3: CASTSGGAGLSEQFF

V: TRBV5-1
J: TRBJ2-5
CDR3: CASSCGTRQETQYF

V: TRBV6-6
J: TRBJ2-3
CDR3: CASSYSPGLAGGTDTQYF

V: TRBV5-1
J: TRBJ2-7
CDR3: CASSVGTSRSYEQYF

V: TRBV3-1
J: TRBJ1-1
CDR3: CASSLGRPMNTEAFF

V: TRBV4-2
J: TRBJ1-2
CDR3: CASSQDGGGSYGYTF

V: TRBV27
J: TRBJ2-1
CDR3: CASSSPPRLAGLNNEQFF

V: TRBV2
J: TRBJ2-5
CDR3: CASSARESGTQYF

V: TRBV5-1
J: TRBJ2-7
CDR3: CASSYSSGPYEQYF